This T cell receptor (beta chain) is drawn from a study of T cell responses to AZD1222 COVID-19 vaccine (dated by TCRdb to the early 2020s). A note on the overall study: TCR sequencing was performed for more than 230 trial participants, of whom about 200 were given two doses of AZD1222 and 26 were given two doses of MenACWY control vaccine. Enrollment into the trials was organized by age into subgroups of 18-55, 56-69 and 70-plus years, and those subgroups contained approximately 160, 26 and 62 TCR-sequenced participants, respectively. General study outcomes and caveats: The 56-69-year group was small, and its depth increase did not reach significance, likely because of low power. Reportedly, almost half of the unique spike-specific TCRs recognized epitopes lying outside the regions that are mutated in the B.1.351 and B.1.1.7 variants. No day 14 peak-response samples were available, so repertoires were characterized only after the peak T cell response. Most participants were white British and females outnumbered males, and the authors suggested that clonal diversity may have been underestimated. Vaccine-associated CD4 TCRs spanned the whole spike protein, with dominant responses in regions 160-218 and 743-854. After two AZD1222 doses, spike-specific TCR breadth and depth were significantly higher than at day 0 and than in MenACWY recipients. Conclusions about previously exposed vaccinees are limited because only a handful of AZD1222 recipients were SARS-CoV-2 seropositive at baseline.

The CDR3 regions of human TCRbeta chains were analyzed by immunosequencing. Concerning the study's data processing: Repertoire TCRs were matched against a reference library of SARS-CoV-2-specific TCRs generated with the MIRA antigen-specificity platform. Breadth meant the fraction of unique TCRs that were SARS-CoV-2-associated, whereas depth meant the fraction of total T cells that were SARS-CoV-2-associated. Using the MIRA data, each spike-specific TCR was assigned both to the spike region to which the TCR was reactive and to a CD4 or CD8 class. Log10-transformed breadth and depth values were compared by one-way ANOVA with Sidak's multiple comparisons tests. TCRdb mirrors the immuneACCESS table, restricted to in-frame sequences. Some clones are absent from its copies; in checked studies, under half trace to an unresolved V gene, and the reason for the others is unknown. V and J calls and clone size are given by that table; D and trimming were obtained from the DNA. Recorded for this sample are around 140,000 clones; roughly 90% of them occurred a single time. The ten largest clones take up around 0.98% of the sample.

Note on this clone: Its antigen has not been determined. No base-level quality is on record; no much larger clone is a single base apart.

The CDR3 numbers 13 residues from cysteine through phenylalanine. This entry keeps only the CDR3 DNA: 39 bases, framed from base 1. Reading the germline V gene (reference sequence) gives CDR1 LNHNV and CDR2 YYDKDF. Trimming costs V 1 base and J 3 bases, and their ends lie 6 bases apart. The time point tag for this specimen amounts to: about 28 days (+/-7) after the second vaccine dose. AZD1222 recipients whose second dose came at about 4 weeks and those whose second dose came at about 12 weeks were combined into one group, since spike-specific TCR depth and breadth did not differ between the two schedules. Vaccinee samples were obtained from the UK trials COV001 and COV002, which included a single-blind randomized controlled phase 2/3 trial of AZD1222 (ChAdOx1 nCoV-19) in healthy adults. Trial participant PBMC samples were collected at day 0 and day 28 after the second dose for TCRbeta chain sequencing.

Specimen: peripheral blood, collected 28 days after the second AZD1222 dose. The chain employs TRBV15 and TRBJ1-2, with no D gene named confidently. This receptor was taken from an adult who received the AZD1222 COVID-19 vaccine. The CDR3 here reads CATSRVPDYGYTF. The DNA sequence is TGTGCCACCAGCAGAGTTCCCGACTATGGCTACACCTTC. Reference TRBV15 and TRBJ1-2 genes cover what lies past the CDR3, so the full variable domain is DAMVIQNPRYQVTQFGKPVTLSCSQTLNHNVMYWYQQKSSQAPKLLFHYYDKDFNNEADTPDNFQSRRPNTSFCFLDIRSPGLGDTAMYLCATSRVPDYGYTFGSGTRLTVV.